This TCR beta chain was captured in a study of shared clonotypes between healthy human individuals. CDR1 is SEHNR, CDR2 FQNEAQ, per germline (reference sequence). CDR3 length: 13 amino acids. Pooled CD45RO+ cells and CCR7-negative CD45RA+ TemRA cells made up CD8 memory. Genomic DNA per cell subset filled all wells of several immunoSEQ plates. Generated by immunoSEQ multiplex PCR, the TCRdb table keeps only in-frame clones and is missing some. The sample gives some 120,000 clones, about 63% of which show up once; roughly a quarter is in the top ten. V gene TRBV7-9 combines with J gene TRBJ2-5; 7 bases match TRBD2. The DNA end is more similar to TRBJ2-7, so the J call may be wrong. The sequence came from a woman aged 30 to 39 in good health. Sequenced: memory CD8+ T cells sorted from blood. Noted subset: CD45RO+ cells pooled with CCR7-negative TemRA cells. The CDR3 DNA reads as TGTGCCAGCAGCGACCTAGCGGACTACGAGCAGTACTTC. Its translation: CASSDLADYEQYF.